This TCR beta chain was documented in a study of shared clonotypes between healthy human individuals. Study conclusions and caveats: Naive CD4 clonotypes overlapped across a handful of donors at about 5%. Donors were few, which limited the genetic and exposure-history diversity represented. Rarefaction indicated that sorted-subset sequencing remained incomplete although depth was large.

Over several immunoSEQ plates, each subset's genomic DNA was distributed in even portions. Profiled with immunoSEQ multiplex PCR; TCRdb holds only in-frame clones, not every one. The data hold about 1,800,000 clones, with about 95% observed a single time. Only CD45RO-negative cells positively selected for CCR7 counted as naive CD8 cells, so terminally differentiated effector memory CD45RA+ cells were excluded. V lost 7 bases to trimming and J lost 0 bases, with 15 bases between them. CDR3 length: 14 amino acids. CDR1 and CDR2 from the germline V gene are SQVTM and ANQGSEA. The sample holds one count of this clone. Its antigen is unidentified.

Material: naive CD8+ T cells sorted from blood. The chain recombines TRBV29-1 with TRBJ2-5; D is possibly TRBD1 or TRBD2 (5 bases each). The receptor was derived from a man between 18 and 29 years old in good health. CDR3 nucleotide sequence: TGCAGCGCTGATGGGGGACCCGACCAAGAGACCCAGTACTTC. This codes for CSADGGPDQETQYF.